These T cell receptor beta chains were read from a single sample in a study of T cell changes during pregnancy in multiple sclerosis. Only in-frame clones appear in the TCRdb table, and some are missing; sequencing was by immunoSEQ multiplex PCR. Of 60,000 or so clones in the sample, about 92% are singletons; the top ten hold 2% to 2.5%. The source material was peripheral blood, sampled in the second trimester of pregnancy. The origin of the receptors is a female donor in good health, enrolled as a control in a pregnancy study. CDR3s include the opening cysteine and the closing phenylalanine or tryptophan. Fields, in order: V gene, D gene, J gene, clone size, CDR3 protein, CDR3 DNA. The D gene is left open where the match is weak. Expanded clones get a size class; other rows say once, few or many, or leave the size out.

v_gene: TRBV5-1; d_gene: TRBD2; j_gene: TRBJ2-3; abundance: .; CDR3aa: CASSRETSGTTQYF; CDR3nt: TGCGCCAGCAGCAGAGAGACTAGCGGGACTACGCAGTATTTT
v_gene: TRBV28; d_gene: TRBD2; j_gene: TRBJ2-7; abundance: .; CDR3aa: CASSLRTRASYEQYF; CDR3nt: TGTGCCAGCAGCTTAAGGACTAGGGCCTCCTACGAGCAGTACTTC
v_gene: TRBV12-2; d_gene: .; j_gene: TRBJ2-7; abundance: .; CDR3aa: CASRPNTILYF; CDR3nt: TGTGCAAGTCGCCCCAATACTATTTTGTACTTC
v_gene: TRBV2; d_gene: TRBD2; j_gene: TRBJ2-5; abundance: .; CDR3aa: CASSEEGLAGGHATQYF; CDR3nt: TGTGCCAGCAGTGAAGAGGGACTAGCGGGGGGGCACGCGACCCAGTACTTC
v_gene: TRBV28; d_gene: TRBD2; j_gene: TRBJ2-7; abundance: .; CDR3aa: CASSLIAGAYEQYF; CDR3nt: TGTGCCAGCAGTTTAATAGCGGGGGCCTACGAGCAGTACTTC
v_gene: TRBV29-1; d_gene: TRBD2; j_gene: TRBJ2-5; abundance: .; CDR3aa: CSAQRTSVGETQYF; CDR3nt: TGCAGCGCCCAAAGGACTAGCGTAGGGGAGACCCAGTACTTC
v_gene: TRBV5-5; d_gene: TRBD1; j_gene: TRBJ2-3; abundance: .; CDR3aa: CASSLRRTGSGESSTDTQYF; CDR3nt: TGTGCCAGCAGCTTGAGGAGGACAGGGTCAGGGGAGTCTAGCACAGATACGCAGTATTTT
v_gene: TRBV5-1; d_gene: TRBD1; j_gene: TRBJ2-7; abundance: .; CDR3aa: CASSRDRFPYEQYF; CDR3nt: TGCGCCAGCAGCCGGGACAGGTTCCCCTACGAGCAGTACTTC
v_gene: TRBV6-5; d_gene: .; j_gene: TRBJ1-2; abundance: .; CDR3aa: CASSSPSGSNYGYTF; CDR3nt: TGTGCCAGCAGCTCCCCTTCAGGGTCTAACTATGGCTACACCTTC
v_gene: TRBV7-8; d_gene: .; j_gene: TRBJ2-2; abundance: .; CDR3aa: CASSERFTGGELFF; CDR3nt: TGTGCCAGCAGCGAGCGATTTACAGGGGGGGAGCTGTTTTTT
v_gene: TRBV19; d_gene: .; j_gene: TRBJ1-1; abundance: .; CDR3aa: CASSIAGLLNTEAFF; CDR3nt: TGTGCCAGTAGTATCGCGGGACTCCTGAACACTGAAGCTTTCTTT
v_gene: TRBV11-1; d_gene: .; j_gene: TRBJ2-2; abundance: .; CDR3aa: CASSLSDTGELFF; CDR3nt: TGTGCCAGCAGCTTGTCGGACACCGGGGAGCTGTTTTTT
v_gene: TRBV7-6; d_gene: .; j_gene: TRBJ1-6; abundance: .; CDR3aa: CASRRQGYSPLHF; CDR3nt: TGTGCCAGCAGGCGGCAGGGTTATTCACCCCTCCACTTT
v_gene: TRBV4-1; d_gene: TRBD1; j_gene: TRBJ2-5; abundance: .; CDR3aa: CASSPGQNQETQYF; CDR3nt: TGCGCCAGCAGCCCGGGACAGAACCAAGAGACCCAGTACTTC
v_gene: TRBV7-2; d_gene: TRBD2; j_gene: TRBJ2-1; abundance: .; CDR3aa: CASTVGGLVSYNEQFF; CDR3nt: TGTGCCAGCACCGTAGGCGGACTAGTATCGTACAATGAGCAGTTCTTC
v_gene: TRBV11-3; d_gene: TRBD1; j_gene: TRBJ2-2; abundance: .; CDR3aa: CASSPGTASPGELFF; CDR3nt: TGTGCCAGCAGCCCCGGGACAGCCTCCCCCGGGGAGCTGTTTTTT
v_gene: TRBV28; d_gene: .; j_gene: TRBJ1-1; abundance: .; CDR3aa: CASSFGGKNTEAFF; CDR3nt: TGTGCCAGCAGTTTTGGCGGCAAGAACACTGAAGCTTTCTTT
v_gene: TRBV5-6; d_gene: .; j_gene: TRBJ2-4; abundance: .; CDR3aa: CASSLEGMENIQYF; CDR3nt: TGTGCCAGCAGCTTGGAGGGGATGGAAAACATTCAGTACTTC
v_gene: TRBV21-1; d_gene: .; j_gene: TRBJ2-1; abundance: once; CDR3aa: CASSKRPQLAQFDNEQFF; CDR3nt: TGTGCCAGCAGCAAACGACCCCAGCTAGCACAGTTTGACAATGAGCAGTTCTTC
v_gene: TRBV5-4; d_gene: .; j_gene: TRBJ2-7; abundance: .; CDR3aa: CASSLTGSKGEQYF; CDR3nt: TGTGCCAGCAGCTTGACGGGCTCAAAGGGGGAGCAGTACTTC
v_gene: TRBV13; d_gene: .; j_gene: TRBJ2-2; abundance: .; CDR3aa: CASSLPLGELFF; CDR3nt: TGTGCCAGCAGCTTACCACTCGGGGAGCTGTTTTTT
v_gene: TRBV18; d_gene: TRBD1; j_gene: TRBJ2-5; abundance: once; CDR3aa: CASSPTAGGETQYF; CDR3nt: TGTGCCAGCTCACCAACGGCAGGGGGAGAGACCCAGTACTTC
v_gene: TRBV27; d_gene: .; j_gene: TRBJ2-2; abundance: .; CDR3aa: CASSYARGTPGTGELFF; CDR3nt: TGTGCCAGCAGTTACGCTAGGGGGACCCCTGGGACCGGGGAGCTGTTTTTT
v_gene: TRBV9; d_gene: TRBD1; j_gene: TRBJ2-2; abundance: .; CDR3aa: CASSVDGQVVWGTGELFF; CDR3nt: TGTGCCAGCAGCGTAGACGGACAGGTAGTATGGGGCACCGGGGAGCTGTTTTTT
v_gene: TRBV5-4; d_gene: .; j_gene: TRBJ1-2; abundance: .; CDR3aa: CASSLSDFSSFLMDGYTF; CDR3nt: TGTGCCAGCAGCTTGTCCGACTTTTCTTCCTTCTTAATGGATGGCTACACCTTC
v_gene: TRBV2; d_gene: .; j_gene: TRBJ2-6; abundance: .; CDR3aa: CASSARSGANVLTF; CDR3nt: TGTGCCAGCAGTGCTAGATCTGGGGCCAACGTCCTGACTTTC
v_gene: TRBV5-5; d_gene: TRBD1; j_gene: TRBJ2-7; abundance: .; CDR3aa: CASGRGQGSDEQYF; CDR3nt: TGTGCCAGCGGGCGAGGACAGGGCTCGGACGAGCAGTACTTC
v_gene: TRBV5-1; d_gene: TRBD1; j_gene: TRBJ1-2; abundance: .; CDR3aa: CASSLEGQGAEGYTF; CDR3nt: TGCGCCAGCAGCTTGGAGGGACAGGGGGCAGAAGGCTACACCTTC
v_gene: TRBV9; d_gene: TRBD1; j_gene: TRBJ2-7; abundance: .; CDR3aa: CASSPGQGRSSFSYEQYF; CDR3nt: TGTGCCAGCAGCCCGGGACAGGGCAGATCCTCGTTCTCCTACGAGCAGTACTTC
v_gene: TRBV2; d_gene: TRBD1; j_gene: TRBJ2-6; abundance: .; CDR3aa: CASMMGQILSGANVLTF; CDR3nt: TGTGCCAGCATGATGGGACAGATTCTCTCTGGGGCCAACGTCCTGACTTTC
v_gene: TRBV10-3; d_gene: .; j_gene: TRBJ2-1; abundance: once; CDR3aa: CAISDHPRNEQFF; CDR3nt: TGTGCCATCAGTGATCACCCTAGGAATGAGCAGTTCTTC
v_gene: TRBV29-1; d_gene: .; j_gene: TRBJ2-2; abundance: .; CDR3aa: CSALENTGELFF; CDR3nt: TGCAGCGCTCTAGAGAACACCGGGGAGCTGTTTTTT
v_gene: TRBV19; d_gene: TRBD1; j_gene: TRBJ2-3; abundance: once; CDR3aa: CAISQTGASTDTQYF; CDR3nt: TGTGCCATTTCCCAGACAGGGGCCAGCACAGATACGCAGTATTTT
v_gene: TRBV28; d_gene: .; j_gene: TRBJ2-5; abundance: .; CDR3aa: CASSLSGAETQYF; CDR3nt: TGTGCCAGCAGTTTATCAGGTGCGGAGACCCAGTACTTC
v_gene: TRBV6-1; d_gene: .; j_gene: TRBJ1-1; abundance: once; CDR3aa: CASSAGLDTEAFF; CDR3nt: TGTGCCAGCAGTGCGGGTTTGGACACTGAAGCTTTCTTT
v_gene: TRBV7-9; d_gene: .; j_gene: TRBJ1-4; abundance: .; CDR3aa: CASSAHSATNEKLFF; CDR3nt: TGTGCCAGCAGCGCCCACAGTGCAACTAATGAAAAACTGTTTTTT
v_gene: TRBV5-4; d_gene: .; j_gene: TRBJ1-1; abundance: .; CDR3aa: CASSHQQGSNTEAFF; CDR3nt: TGTGCCAGCAGCCACCAACAGGGATCGAACACTGAAGCTTTCTTT
v_gene: TRBV6-6; d_gene: .; j_gene: TRBJ2-7; abundance: .; CDR3aa: CASNEGGSGREQYF; CDR3nt: TGTGCCAGCAACGAAGGTGGGTCAGGGCGCGAGCAGTACTTC
v_gene: TRBV5-5; d_gene: .; j_gene: TRBJ2-5; abundance: .; CDR3aa: CASSLDVRLQVSTETQYF; CDR3nt: TGTGCCAGCAGCTTGGATGTTCGGCTTCAGGTCAGCACGGAGACCCAGTACTTC
v_gene: TRBV27; d_gene: .; j_gene: TRBJ2-6; abundance: .; CDR3aa: CASSLVTGGYLPSGANVLTF; CDR3nt: TGTGCCAGCAGTTTAGTTACTGGGGGGTATCTTCCCTCTGGGGCCAACGTCCTGACTTTC
v_gene: TRBV7-3; d_gene: .; j_gene: TRBJ2-2; abundance: .; CDR3aa: CASSLDGGASAGELFF; CDR3nt: TGTGCCAGCAGCTTAGATGGGGGGGCTTCCGCCGGGGAGCTGTTTTTT
v_gene: TRBV14; d_gene: TRBD1; j_gene: TRBJ2-3; abundance: .; CDR3aa: CASSQHRGPRDSLLPDTQYF; CDR3nt: TGTGCCAGCAGCCAACACAGGGGACCACGGGACAGTTTACTCCCAGATACGCAGTATTTT
v_gene: TRBV6-1; d_gene: TRBD1; j_gene: TRBJ1-2; abundance: .; CDR3aa: CASSKGQGEGYTF; CDR3nt: TGTGCCAGCAGTAAGGGACAGGGTGAGGGCTACACCTTC
v_gene: TRBV6-5; d_gene: .; j_gene: TRBJ1-1; abundance: .; CDR3aa: CASSYTGLGAFF; CDR3nt: TGTGCCAGCAGTTACACAGGGTTAGGGGCTTTCTTT
v_gene: TRBV7-6; d_gene: .; j_gene: TRBJ2-5; abundance: .; CDR3aa: CASSLRDAGRSQETQYF; CDR3nt: TGTGCCAGCAGCTTAAGGGACGCGGGGAGGAGCCAAGAGACCCAGTACTTC